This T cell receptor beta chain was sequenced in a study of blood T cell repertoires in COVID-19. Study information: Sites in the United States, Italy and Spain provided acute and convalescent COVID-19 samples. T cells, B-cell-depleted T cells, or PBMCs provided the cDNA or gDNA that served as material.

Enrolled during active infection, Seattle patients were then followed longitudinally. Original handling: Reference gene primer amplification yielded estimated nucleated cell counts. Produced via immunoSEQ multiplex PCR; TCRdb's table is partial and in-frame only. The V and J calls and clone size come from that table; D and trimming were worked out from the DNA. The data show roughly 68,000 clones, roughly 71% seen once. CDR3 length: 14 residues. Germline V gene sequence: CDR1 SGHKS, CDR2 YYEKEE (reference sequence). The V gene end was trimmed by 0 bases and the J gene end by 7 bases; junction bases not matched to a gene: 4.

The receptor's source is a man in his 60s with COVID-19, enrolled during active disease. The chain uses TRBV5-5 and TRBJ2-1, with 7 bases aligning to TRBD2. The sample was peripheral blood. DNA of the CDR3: TGTGCCAGCAGCTTGGAGGGAGGGGATAATGAGCAGTTCTTC. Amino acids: CASSLEGGDNEQFF.